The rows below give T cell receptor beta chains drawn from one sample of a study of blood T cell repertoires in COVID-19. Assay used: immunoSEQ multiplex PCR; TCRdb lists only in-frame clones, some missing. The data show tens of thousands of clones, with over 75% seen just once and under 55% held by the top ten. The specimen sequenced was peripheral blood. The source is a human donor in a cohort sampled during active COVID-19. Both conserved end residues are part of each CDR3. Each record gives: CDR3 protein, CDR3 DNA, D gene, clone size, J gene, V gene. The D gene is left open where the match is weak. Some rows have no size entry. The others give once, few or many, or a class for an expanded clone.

CASSPSSSYEQYF | TGTGCCAGCTCACCCTCCAGCTCCTACGAGCAGTACTTC | NA | once | TRBJ2-7 | TRBV18
CASSRQGAGTEAFF | TGTGCCAGCAGCCGCCAGGGGGCCGGCACTGAAGCTTTCTTT | TRBD1 | NA | TRBJ1-1 | TRBV3-1/TRBV3-2
CATGQGTYEQYF | TGTGCCACCGGACAGGGGACATACGAGCAGTACTTC | TRBD1 | NA | TRBJ2-7 | TRBV10-3
CASRRGAQDTQYF | TGTGCCAGCAGGCGGGGGGCGCAAGATACGCAGTATTTT | TRBD2 | few | TRBJ2-3 | TRBV25-1
CASAMGGGTDTQYF | TGTGCCAGTGCGATGGGGGGGGGCACAGATACGCAGTATTTT | TRBD2 | once | TRBJ2-3 | TRBV19
CASSLVTSGGGDEQFF | TGCGCCAGCAGCTTGGTGACTAGCGGGGGAGGGGATGAGCAGTTCTTC | TRBD2 | NA | TRBJ2-1 | TRBV5-1
CASSSGQGALTEAFF | TGCGCCAGCAGCAGCGGACAGGGGGCTCTCACTGAAGCTTTCTTT | TRBD1 | NA | TRBJ1-1 | TRBV5-1
CASSPTGQLNTEAFF | TGTGCCAGCAGCCCAACAGGACAGTTGAACACTGAAGCTTTCTTT | NA | few | TRBJ1-1 | TRBV7-2
CASSPWTGIVSPLHF | TGCGCCAGCAGCCCGTGGACAGGGATTGTCTCACCCCTCCACTTT | TRBD1 | NA | TRBJ1-6 | TRBV5-1
CASSRDRAYQETQYF | TGTGCCAGCAGCCGGGACAGGGCTTACCAAGAGACCCAGTACTTC | TRBD1 | NA | TRBJ2-5 | TRBV11-3
CASSSPMNTEAFF | TGTGCCAGCAGCTCTCCTATGAACACTGAAGCTTTCTTT | NA | few | TRBJ1-1 | TRBV3-1/TRBV3-2
CASSLFYSGNTIYF | TGTGCCAGCAGCCTATTTTACTCTGGAAACACCATATATTTT | NA | NA | TRBJ1-3 | TRBV11-2
CAIKRGTGGRETQYF | TGTGCCATCAAGCGCGGGACAGGGGGCAGAGAGACCCAGTACTTC | TRBD1 | few | TRBJ2-5 | TRBV10-3
CASKLSPGTPLHF | TGTGCCAGCAAATTATCTCCGGGGACACCCCTCCACTTT | NA | NA | TRBJ1-6 | TRBV6-4
CSVCAYEDRGQRVYEQYF | TGCAGCGTCTGTGCCTACGAAGACAGGGGGCAAAGGGTCTACGAGCAGTACTTC | TRBD1 | NA | TRBJ2-7 | TRBV29-1
CASSIVTSGGGQPQHF | TGTGCCAGTAGTATAGTCACGTCCGGGGGAGGCCAGCCCCAGCATTTT | NA | NA | TRBJ1-5 | TRBV19
CASSYQGANTGELFF | TGTGCCAGCAGCTATCAGGGGGCGAACACCGGGGAGCTGTTTTTT | TRBD1 | NA | TRBJ2-2 | TRBV7-2
CASSYSKAGATEGSEQYF | TGTGCCAGCAGTTACTCGAAAGCGGGGGCCACAGAGGGGTCCGAGCAGTACTTC | TRBD2 | NA | TRBJ2-7 | TRBV6-2/TRBV6-3
CASSLAARTGKEAFF | TGTGCCAGCAGCTTGGCCGCCCGGACAGGTAAAGAAGCTTTCTTT | TRBD1 | once | TRBJ1-1 | TRBV5-4